This T cell receptor beta chain was sequenced for a study of blood T cell repertoires in COVID-19. The method was immunoSEQ multiplex PCR; TCRdb's version includes in-frame clones alone and lacks a portion of them. The table lists roughly 280,000 clones, around 90% of them singletons. The germline V gene encodes CDR1 LNHDA and CDR2 SQIVND (reference sequence). V was trimmed by 4 bases and J by 8 bases, leaving 9 bases between them. The CDR3 totals 12 residues. Participants came from 20 to 25 US areas, aged about 18 to 95 years. The sequencing input was PBMCs or T cells enriched from blood (not recorded which). The TCR originated in a woman younger than 45 with acute COVID-19. The chain uses TRBV19 and TRBJ2-1; D unresolved. CDR3 DNA: TGTGCCAGTAGTAGTAGATCGGATGAGCAGTTCTTC. It encodes CASSSRSDEQFF.